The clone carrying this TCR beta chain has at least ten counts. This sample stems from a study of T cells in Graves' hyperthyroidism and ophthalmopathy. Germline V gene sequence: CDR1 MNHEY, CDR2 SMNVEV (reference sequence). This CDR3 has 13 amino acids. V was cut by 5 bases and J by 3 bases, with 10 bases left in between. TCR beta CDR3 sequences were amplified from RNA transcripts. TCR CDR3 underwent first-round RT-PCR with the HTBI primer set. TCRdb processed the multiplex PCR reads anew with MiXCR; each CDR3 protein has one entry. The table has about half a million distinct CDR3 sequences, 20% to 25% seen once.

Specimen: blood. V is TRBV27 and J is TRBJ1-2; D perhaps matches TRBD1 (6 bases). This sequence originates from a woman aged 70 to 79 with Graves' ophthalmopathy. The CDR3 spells CASSHGGHYGYTF. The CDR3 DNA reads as TGTGCCAGCAGTCACGGGGGGCACTATGGCTACACCTTC.